This T cell receptor (beta chain) was captured by sequencing in a study of CD8 T cells in ankylosing spondylitis. Study-level findings and limits: Significant enrichment of disease-linked clones was reported in matched ankylosing spondylitis synovial fluid. Prior work had noted some motif variants in reactive arthritis blood and synovial fluid. Within ankylosing spondylitis blood, a TCR beta motif made up of several highly homologous variants appeared to be characteristic.

The authors made TCR beta libraries by quantitative 5'-RACE with molecular barcodes. TCRdb passed the 5' RACE reads through MiXCR, listing each CDR3 protein once. Of hundreds of thousands of distinct CDR3 sequences listed, 8.2% are singletons. Concerning this clonotype: Its antigen is as yet unknown.

Sequencing was carried out using blood, either unsorted or a sorted T cell fraction (not recorded which). The source of this sequence is a female donor with ankylosing spondylitis or in good health (not recorded which).

The CDR3: CASSWGINTGELFF. The CDR3 DNA follows: TGTGCCAGCAGCTGGGGCATTAACACCGGGGAGCTGTTTTTT. The J gene is TRBJ2-2, the V gene TRBV7-2; a possible D gene is TRBD1 (5 bases). The germline V and J ends were trimmed by 4 bases and 2 bases, with 8 bases remaining between them. Per germline, CDR1 SGHTA and CDR2 FQGNSA. The CDR3 is made up of 14 amino acids.